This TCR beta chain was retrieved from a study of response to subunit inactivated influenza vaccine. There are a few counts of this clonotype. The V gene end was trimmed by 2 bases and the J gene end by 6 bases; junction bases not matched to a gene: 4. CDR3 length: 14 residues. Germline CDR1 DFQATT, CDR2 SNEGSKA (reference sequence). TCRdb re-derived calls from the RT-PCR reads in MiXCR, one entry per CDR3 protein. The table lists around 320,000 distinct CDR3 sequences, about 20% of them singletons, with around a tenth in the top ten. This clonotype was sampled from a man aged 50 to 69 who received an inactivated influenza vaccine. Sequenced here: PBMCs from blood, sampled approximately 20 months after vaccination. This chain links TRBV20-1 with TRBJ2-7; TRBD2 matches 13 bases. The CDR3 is CSARPRTSGGEQYF. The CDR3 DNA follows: TGCAGTGCTAGACCCCGGACTAGCGGGGGCGAGCAGTACTTC.